This is a list of T cell receptor beta chains from one sample in a study of identifying expanded T cells in peripheral blood. Sequencing used immunoSEQ multiplex PCR; TCRdb keeps in-frame clones, though not all of them. Among over 100,000 clones listed, more than 70% were seen once. The sample was blood. Receptors originate from a person between 18 and 75 years old in good health. CDR3s include the opening cysteine and the closing phenylalanine or tryptophan.

J gene	V gene	CDR3 protein
TRBJ1-5	TRBV28	CASSLRQGISQPQHF
TRBJ2-1	TRBV18	CASSPVLAVDNEQFF
TRBJ2-1	TRBV15	CASGINSYNEQFF
TRBJ2-5	TRBV6-5	CASSWSSGEETQYF
TRBJ2-3	TRBV18	CASSPGGGDTQYF
TRBJ1-1	TRBV18	CASSQSGIRNTEAFF
TRBJ1-1	TRBV10-2	CASRAGTGEMAFF
TRBJ2-2	TRBV19	CASSTQLDTGELFF
TRBJ2-5	TRBV11-3	CASSLGTQETQYF
TRBJ2-1	TRBV7-3	CASSLEGGSYNEQFF
TRBJ2-5	TRBV7-3	CASSPRDYMETQYF
TRBJ1-1	TRBV6-5	CASRYRDRTEAFF
TRBJ2-1	TRBV7-2	CASSLARGVYNEQFF
TRBJ2-7	TRBV2	CASRFQGGGEQYF
TRBJ2-7	TRBV7-9	CASSPGGGSVHEQYF
TRBJ1-2	TRBV18	CASSPRRQGEVGYTF
TRBJ2-2	TRBV6-1	CASSAWMNTGELFF
TRBJ2-1	TRBV5-1	CASSIDGYNEQFF
TRBJ2-5	TRBV30	CAGTTGVQETQYF
TRBJ2-7	TRBV2	CASSREGVHEQYF
TRBJ1-1	TRBV2	CASGEYEAFF
TRBJ2-7	TRBV5-4	CASSLQGISYEQYF
TRBJ2-1	TRBV6-6	CASSYTDGSTYNEQFF
TRBJ1-5	TRBV6-6	CASSPDRVNIQPQHF
TRBJ2-5	TRBV5-4	CASSPDQETQYF
TRBJ2-1	TRBV28	CASSSPGTGYGEQFF
TRBJ1-5	TRBV5-6	CASSPAPGKDQPQHF
TRBJ2-1	TRBV19	CASNPGLGVISYNEQFF
TRBJ1-3	TRBV7-2	CASSSLGGYGNTIYF
TRBJ1-1	TRBV7-6	CASSLDPGAGAFF
TRBJ1-1	TRBV27	CASSLSGGKEAFF
TRBJ2-1	TRBV6-6	CASNGYNEQFF
TRBJ2-5	TRBV7-2	CASSYGSQWETQYF
TRBJ1-2	TRBV2	CASSEARLGNYGYTF
TRBJ2-1	TRBV18	CASSAGQGDEQFF
.	TRBV28	CASSLPHSYEQYF
TRBJ2-1	TRBV7-3	CASSAGTGTYNEQFF
TRBJ1-4	TRBV9	CASGLFETNEKLFF
TRBJ2-5	TRBV9	CASSVDEFWETQYF
TRBJ2-1	TRBV7-3	CASSLYGLAGENEQFF
TRBJ1-5	TRBV5-6	CASSLLGGSNQPQHF
TRBJ2-2	TRBV19	CASRGDRGRRNTGELFF
TRBJ1-2	TRBV6-5	CASSNTGGRSYGYTF
TRBJ1-1	TRBV7-9	CASSLPYTNTEAFF
TRBJ1-2	TRBV5-1	CASSSSTGMAGYTF
TRBJ2-7	TRBV18	CASSPYGAGTAYEQYF
TRBJ2-1	TRBV19	CASGMAYNEQFF